The clone carrying this T cell receptor beta chain was recorded only once. Its antigen is currently unknown. The data originate from a study of vaccination and CD4 T cells after COVID-19. Study at large: Typically, post-vaccine samples were obtained a median about 79 days after dose two, within a range of 14 to 241. The authors exposed cells to overlapping spike peptides derived from SARS-CoV-2, HCoV-NL63, HCoV-OC43 and HCoV-229E. General study findings and limits: Median SARS-CoV-2-reactive clonotypes rose from approximately 21 to 38, not significantly.

Germline-derived CDR1 and CDR2 are MNHNS and SASEGT. Trimming pared 6 bases from V and 4 bases from J, leaving 15 bases between. The CDR3 loop spans 14 amino acids. Treatment specified: 10-day PBMC culture with coronavirus spike peptide pools or control peptides (ViraFEST assay). Cultured CD4+ T cells had their DNA profiled by the Oncomine TCR Beta short-read assay. Genomic DNA was drawn out of CD4+ T cells grown in culture. TCRdb reprocessed the PCR reads with MiXCR, giving one entry per CDR3 protein. This table has over 20,000 distinct CDR3 sequences, 54% appearing once. The receptor's source is a human donor who had recovered from COVID-19. The genes are TRBV6-1 and TRBJ1-1; D remains ambiguous. Sequencing used CD4+ T cells from blood, cultured in vitro. In DNA form, the CDR3 reads TGTGCCAGCAGCACCGGATGGCAGAGCACTGAAGCTTTCTTT. The encoded protein is CASSTGWQSTEAFF.